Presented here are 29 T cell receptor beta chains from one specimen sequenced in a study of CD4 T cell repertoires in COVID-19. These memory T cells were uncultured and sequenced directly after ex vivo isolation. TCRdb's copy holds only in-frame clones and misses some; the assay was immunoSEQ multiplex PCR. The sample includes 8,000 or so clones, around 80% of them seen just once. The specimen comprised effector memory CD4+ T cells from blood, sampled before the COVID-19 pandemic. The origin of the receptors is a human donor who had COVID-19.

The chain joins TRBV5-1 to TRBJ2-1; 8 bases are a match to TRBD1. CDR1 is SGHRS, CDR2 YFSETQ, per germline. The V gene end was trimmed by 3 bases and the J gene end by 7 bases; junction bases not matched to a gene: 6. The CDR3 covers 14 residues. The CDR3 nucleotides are TGCGCCAGCAGCTCCGGACAGGGTGGTAATGAGCAGTTCTTC. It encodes CASSSGQGGNEQFF.

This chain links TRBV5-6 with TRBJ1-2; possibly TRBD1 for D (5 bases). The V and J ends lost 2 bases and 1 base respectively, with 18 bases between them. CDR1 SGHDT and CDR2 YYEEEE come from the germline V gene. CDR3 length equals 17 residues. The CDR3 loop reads CASSLVSRVGGNYGYTF. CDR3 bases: TGTGCCAGCAGCTTAGTATCCCGGGTCGGGGGTAACTATGGCTACACCTTC. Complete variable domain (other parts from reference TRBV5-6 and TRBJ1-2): DAGVTQSPTHLIKTRGQQVTLRCSPKSGHDTVSWYQQALGQGPQFIFQYYEEEERQRGNFPDRFSGHQFPNYSSELNVNALLLGDSALYLCASSLVSRVGGNYGYTFGSGTRLTVV.

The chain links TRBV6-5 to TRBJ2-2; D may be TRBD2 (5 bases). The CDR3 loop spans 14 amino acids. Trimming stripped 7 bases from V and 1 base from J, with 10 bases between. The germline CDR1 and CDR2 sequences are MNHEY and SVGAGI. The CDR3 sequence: CASTLAWNTGELFF. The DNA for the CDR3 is TGTGCCAGCACCTTAGCGTGGAACACCGGGGAGCTGTTTTTT.

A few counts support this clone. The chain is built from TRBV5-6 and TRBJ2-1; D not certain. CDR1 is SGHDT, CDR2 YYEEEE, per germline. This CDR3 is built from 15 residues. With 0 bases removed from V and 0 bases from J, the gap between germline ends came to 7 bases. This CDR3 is CASSLGPVSYNEQFF. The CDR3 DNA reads TGTGCCAGCAGCTTGGGTCCGGTCTCCTACAATGAGCAGTTCTTC.

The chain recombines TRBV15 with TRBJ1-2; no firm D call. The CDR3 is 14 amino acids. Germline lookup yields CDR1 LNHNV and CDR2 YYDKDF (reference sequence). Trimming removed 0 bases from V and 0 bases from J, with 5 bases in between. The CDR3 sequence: CATSRDRSNYGYTF. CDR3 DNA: TGTGCCACCAGCAGAGACAGATCTAACTATGGCTACACCTTC.

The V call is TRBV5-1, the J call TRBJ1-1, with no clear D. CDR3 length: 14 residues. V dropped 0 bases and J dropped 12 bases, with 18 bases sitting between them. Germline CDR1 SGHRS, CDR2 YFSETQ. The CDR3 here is CASSLDLAPSLPFF. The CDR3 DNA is TGCGCCAGCAGCTTGGATTTGGCCCCTTCTTTGCCTTTCTTT.

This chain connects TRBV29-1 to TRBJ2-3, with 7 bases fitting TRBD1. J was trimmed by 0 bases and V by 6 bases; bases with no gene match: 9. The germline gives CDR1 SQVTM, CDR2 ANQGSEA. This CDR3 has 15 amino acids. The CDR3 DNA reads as TGCAGCGTCCGGCCGGGACAGAGAAGCACAGATACGCAGTATTTT. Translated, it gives CSVRPGQRSTDTQYF.

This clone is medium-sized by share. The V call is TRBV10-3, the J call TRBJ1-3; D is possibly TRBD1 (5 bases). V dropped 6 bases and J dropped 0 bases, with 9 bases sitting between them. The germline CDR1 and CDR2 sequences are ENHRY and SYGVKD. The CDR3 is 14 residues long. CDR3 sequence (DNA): TGTGCCATCAGGAAAGACAGCTCTGGAAACACCATATATTTT. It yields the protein CAIRKDSSGNTIYF.

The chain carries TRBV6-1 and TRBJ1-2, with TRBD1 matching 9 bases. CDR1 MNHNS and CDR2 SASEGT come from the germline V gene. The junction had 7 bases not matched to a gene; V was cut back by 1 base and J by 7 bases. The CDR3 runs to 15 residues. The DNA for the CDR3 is TGTGCCAGCAGTGAAGAGGGACAGGGAGTATCTGGCTACACCTTC. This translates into CASSEEGQGVSGYTF.

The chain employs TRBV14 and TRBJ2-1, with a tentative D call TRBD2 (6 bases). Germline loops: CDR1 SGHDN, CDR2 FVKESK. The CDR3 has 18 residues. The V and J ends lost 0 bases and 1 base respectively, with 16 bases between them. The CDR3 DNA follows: TGTGCCAGCAGCCAAGATCTTAAAGGGGCGGGGTCCTACAATGAGCAGTTCTTC. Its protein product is CASSQDLKGAGSYNEQFF.

CDR3 in amino acids: CASSPTGTPYEQYF. The CDR3 nucleotides are TGTGCCAGCAGCCCTACAGGGACCCCTTACGAGCAGTACTTC. The chain carries TRBV7-8 and TRBJ2-7; D is perhaps TRBD1 (6 bases). Trimming left V 5 bases short and J 4 bases short, with 15 bases between. Germline CDR1 reads SGHVS; CDR2 reads FQNEAQ. This CDR3 has 14 residues.

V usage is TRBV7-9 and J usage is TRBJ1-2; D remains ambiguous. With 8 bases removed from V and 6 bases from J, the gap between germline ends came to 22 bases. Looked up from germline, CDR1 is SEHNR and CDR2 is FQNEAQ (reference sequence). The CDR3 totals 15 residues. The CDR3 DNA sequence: TGTGCCAGCGGGGTCCTAGCGTGGGGAAAGGATGGCTACACCTTC. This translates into CASGVLAWGKDGYTF.

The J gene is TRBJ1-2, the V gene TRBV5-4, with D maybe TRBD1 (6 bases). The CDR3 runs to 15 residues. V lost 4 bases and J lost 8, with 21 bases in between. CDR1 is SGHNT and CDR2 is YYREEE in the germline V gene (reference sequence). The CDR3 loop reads CASSHPDRFLGGYTF. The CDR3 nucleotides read TGTGCCAGCAGCCATCCCGACAGGTTTCTAGGCGGCTACACCTTC.

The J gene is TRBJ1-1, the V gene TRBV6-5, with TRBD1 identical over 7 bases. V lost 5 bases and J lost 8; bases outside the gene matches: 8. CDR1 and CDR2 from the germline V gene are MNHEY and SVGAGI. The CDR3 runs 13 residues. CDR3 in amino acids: CASSTDRDREAFF. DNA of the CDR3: TGTGCCAGCAGTACAGACCGGGACAGAGAAGCTTTCTTT.

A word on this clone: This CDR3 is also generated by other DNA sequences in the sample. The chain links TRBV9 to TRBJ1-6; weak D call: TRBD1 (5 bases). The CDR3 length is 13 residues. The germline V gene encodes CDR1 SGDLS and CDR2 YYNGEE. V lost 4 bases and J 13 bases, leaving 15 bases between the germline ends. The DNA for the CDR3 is TGTGCCAGCAGCCTCTCAACAGGTTCCCCCCTCCACTTT. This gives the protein CASSLSTGSPLHF.

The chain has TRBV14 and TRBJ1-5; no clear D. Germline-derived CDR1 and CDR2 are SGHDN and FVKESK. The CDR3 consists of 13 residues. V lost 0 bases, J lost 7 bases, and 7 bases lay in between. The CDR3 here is CASSQDRNQPQHF. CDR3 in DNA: TGTGCCAGCAGCCAAGACAGGAACCAGCCCCAGCATTTT.

The CDR3 sequence: CASQQGTNQPQHF. The CDR3 nucleotides are TGTGCCAGCCAACAGGGTACGAATCAGCCCCAGCATTTT. V usage is TRBV6-1 and J usage is TRBJ1-5; the D gene is possibly TRBD1 (6 bases). Deletions cut 8 bases from V and 4 bases from J, with 12 bases between. Germline values: CDR1 MNHNS, CDR2 SASEGT. The CDR3 is 13 residues long.

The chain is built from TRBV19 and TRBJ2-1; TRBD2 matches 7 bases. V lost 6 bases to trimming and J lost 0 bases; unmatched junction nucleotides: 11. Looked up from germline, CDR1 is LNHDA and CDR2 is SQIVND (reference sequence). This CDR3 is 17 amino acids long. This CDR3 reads CASRGEGRGSSYNEQFF. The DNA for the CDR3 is TGTGCCAGTAGGGGGGAGGGGCGGGGGAGCTCCTACAATGAGCAGTTCTTC.

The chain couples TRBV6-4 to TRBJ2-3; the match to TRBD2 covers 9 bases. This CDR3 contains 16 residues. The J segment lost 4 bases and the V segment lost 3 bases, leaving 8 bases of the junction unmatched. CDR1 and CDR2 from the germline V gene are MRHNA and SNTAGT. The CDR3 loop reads CASSEMGLAGADTQYF. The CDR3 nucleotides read TGTGCCAGCAGTGAAATGGGACTAGCTGGGGCAGATACGCAGTATTTT.

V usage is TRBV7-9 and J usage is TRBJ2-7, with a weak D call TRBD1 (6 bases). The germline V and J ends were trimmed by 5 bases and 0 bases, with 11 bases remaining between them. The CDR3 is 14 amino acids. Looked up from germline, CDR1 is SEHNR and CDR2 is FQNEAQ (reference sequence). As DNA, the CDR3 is TGTGCCAGCAGCCCGTGGGACAACTCCTACGAGCAGTACTTC. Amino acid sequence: CASSPWDNSYEQYF.

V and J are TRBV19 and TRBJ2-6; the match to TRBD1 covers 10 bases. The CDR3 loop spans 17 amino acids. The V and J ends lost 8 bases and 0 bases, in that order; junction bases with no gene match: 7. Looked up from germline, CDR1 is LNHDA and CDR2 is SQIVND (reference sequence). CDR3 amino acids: CASSGDRGVSGANVLTF. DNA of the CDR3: TGTGCCAGTTCCGGGGACAGGGGCGTCTCTGGGGCCAACGTCCTGACTTTC.

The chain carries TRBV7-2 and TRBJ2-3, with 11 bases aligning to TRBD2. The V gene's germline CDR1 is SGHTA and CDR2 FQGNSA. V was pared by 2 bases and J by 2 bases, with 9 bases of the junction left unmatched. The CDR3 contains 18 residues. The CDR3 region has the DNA TGTGCCAGCAGCTTAAATCGGCTAGCGGGAGGCAACACAGATACGCAGTATTTT. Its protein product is CASSLNRLAGGNTDTQYF.

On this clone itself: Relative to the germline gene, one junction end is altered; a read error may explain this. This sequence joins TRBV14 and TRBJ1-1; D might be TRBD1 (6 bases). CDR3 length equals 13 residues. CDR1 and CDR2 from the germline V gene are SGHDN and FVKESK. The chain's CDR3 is CASSQDLGLPQGF. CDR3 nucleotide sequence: TGTGCCAGCAGCCAAGATCTGGGGTTGCCACAGGGTTTT.

CDR3 sequence (DNA): TGTGCCAGCAGCTTAGATATAACAGGAGAGACCCAGTACTTC. Translating gives CASSLDITGETQYF. This chain uses TRBV11-1 with TRBJ2-5; possibly TRBD1 for D (5 bases). This CDR3 has 14 residues. The V and J ends lost 1 base and 4 bases respectively, with 10 bases between them. From germline, CDR1 is SGHAT and CDR2 FQDESV (reference sequence).

The CDR3 region has the DNA TGTGCCAGCAGCTCTGAGGGACAAAAGGAGACCCAGTACTTC. Translation: CASSSEGQKETQYF. The chain recombines TRBV5-4 with TRBJ2-5; perhaps TRBD1 as D (6 bases). V lost 3 bases and J lost 5, with 14 bases in between. CDR3 length: 14 amino acids. Per germline, CDR1 SGHNT and CDR2 YYREEE (reference sequence).

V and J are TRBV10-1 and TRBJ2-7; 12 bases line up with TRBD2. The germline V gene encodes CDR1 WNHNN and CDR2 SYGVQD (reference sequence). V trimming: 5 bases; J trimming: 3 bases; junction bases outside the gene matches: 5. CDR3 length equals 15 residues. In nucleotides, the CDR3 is TGCGCCAGCAGTCCTGAACTAGCGGGGGGCTACGAGCAGTACTTC. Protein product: CASSPELAGGYEQYF.

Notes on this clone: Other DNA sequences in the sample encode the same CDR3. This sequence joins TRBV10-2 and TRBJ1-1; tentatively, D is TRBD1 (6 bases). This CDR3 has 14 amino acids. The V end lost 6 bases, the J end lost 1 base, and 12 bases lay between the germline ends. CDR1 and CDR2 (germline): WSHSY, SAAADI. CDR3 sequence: CASRKNRENTEAFF. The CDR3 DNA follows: TGCGCCAGCAGAAAAAACAGGGAGAACACTGAAGCTTTCTTT.

The CDR3 region has the DNA TGCGCCAGCAGCTTACCAGGGCTCGAGCAGTACTTC. This gives the protein CASSLPGLEQYF. The chain has TRBV5-1 and TRBJ2-7; weak D call: TRBD1 (5 bases). The germline gives CDR1 SGHRS, CDR2 YFSETQ. The CDR3 is made up of 12 amino acids. Deletions cut 2 bases from V and 6 bases from J, with 9 bases between.

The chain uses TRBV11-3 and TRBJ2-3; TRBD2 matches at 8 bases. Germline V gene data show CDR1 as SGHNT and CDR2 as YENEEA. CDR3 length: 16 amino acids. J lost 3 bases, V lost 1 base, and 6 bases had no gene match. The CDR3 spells CASSLGQRERTDTQYF. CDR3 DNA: TGTGCCAGCAGCTTAGGACAGCGGGAGAGGACAGATACGCAGTATTTT.